What follows are 26 T cell receptor beta chains derived from one specimen sequenced in a study of cytomegalovirus exposure and HLA in healthy donors. The PCR ran on 60 Vbeta and 13 Jbeta primers. Only in-frame clones appear in the TCRdb table, and some are missing; sequencing was by immunoSEQ multiplex PCR. The data hold some 77,000 clones, with roughly 78% observed a single time. Sequences were obtained from PBMCs. These receptors were collected from a young man in good health and CMV-seronegative.

V gene TRBV6-1 combines with J gene TRBJ1-5; possibly TRBD1 for D (5 bases). The CDR3 covers 14 residues. Trimming removed 5 bases at V and 5 bases at J, with 13 bases between. The germline V gene has CDR1 MNHNS and CDR2 SASEGT. The CDR3 DNA reads as TGTGCCAGCAGTTATGCAGGGACTCATCAGCCCCAGCATTTT. Translation: CASSYAGTHQPQHF.

The gene calls are TRBV6-9 and TRBJ1-1, with a weak D call TRBD1 (6 bases). Germline V gene lookup returns CDR1 MNHGY and CDR2 SVAAGI. This CDR3 spans 13 amino acids. Between the trimmed V and J ends, which lost 6 bases and 4 bases, there was a span of 12 bases. This CDR3 is CASSRDIPTEAFF. As DNA, the CDR3 is TGTGCCAGCAGCAGGGACATACCCACTGAAGCTTTCTTT.

The chain has TRBV6-1 and TRBJ2-5; D may be TRBD2 (5 bases). Looked up from germline, CDR1 is MNHNS and CDR2 is SASEGT. CDR3 length: 15 residues. Between the trimmed V and J ends, which lost 2 bases and 2 bases, there was a span of 12 bases. Written as DNA, the CDR3 is TGTGCCAGCAGTGAACTCGGAGGCAGACAAGAGACCCAGTACTTC. Amino acids: CASSELGGRQETQYF.

V is TRBV27 and J is TRBJ1-2; TRBD1 might be the D (5 bases). V was cut by 6 bases and J by 7 bases, with 15 bases left in between. CDR1 and CDR2 (germline): MNHEY, SMNVEV (reference sequence). The CDR3 totals 13 residues. The CDR3 DNA reads as TGTGCCAGCAGGGGGGGTCCTCGGGGTGGCTACACCTTC. Protein sequence: CASRGGPRGGYTF.

The chain combines TRBV18 with TRBJ2-3, with D possibly matching TRBD2 (5 bases). CDR3 length: 16 residues. V dropped 2 bases and J dropped 6 bases, with 18 bases sitting between them. Germline V lookup: CDR1 KGHSH, CDR2 LQKENI. This chain's CDR3 is CASSPTPGRRGDTQYF. The CDR3 DNA reads TGTGCCAGCTCACCAACGCCCGGTCGACGCGGGGATACGCAGTATTTT.

The chain links TRBV11-2 to TRBJ2-3; perhaps TRBD2 as D (6 bases). Trimming cost V 3 bases and J 4 bases, with 11 bases left between them. The CDR3 is 14 residues long. Germline CDR1 reads SGHAT; CDR2 reads FQNNGV. Written as DNA, the CDR3 is TGTGCCAGCAGCTTGGGACTTTTTCCAGATACGCAGTATTTT. Protein sequence: CASSLGLFPDTQYF.

This chain connects TRBV2 to TRBJ2-7, with TRBD2 matching 7 bases. Germline CDR1 is SNHLY and CDR2 is FYNNEI. The ends lost 8 bases at V and 1 base at J; junction bases unmatched: 14. The CDR3 spans 16 residues. CDR3: CASSLGVAGSSYEQYF. Written as DNA, the CDR3 is TGTGCCAGCTCTCTTGGGGTAGCGGGTTCATCCTACGAGCAGTACTTC.

The chain joins TRBV29-1 to TRBJ2-7, with D maybe TRBD2 (6 bases). CDR1 SQVTM and CDR2 ANQGSEA come from the germline V gene. This CDR3 spans 12 amino acids. Deletions cut 2 bases from V and 4 bases from J, with 9 bases between. The CDR3, as DNA: TGCAGCGTTGAAAGCGGGCATTACGAGCAGTACTTC. Amino acid sequence: CSVESGHYEQYF.

This clone was found a few times. This chain links TRBV6-5 with TRBJ1-3; 7 positions agree with TRBD1. The CDR3 is 14 residues long. V was pared by 7 bases and J by 4 bases, with 7 bases of the junction left unmatched. Germline V CDR1 and CDR2: MNHEY, SVGAGI. The CDR3 is CASTGTEKGNTIYF. The CDR3, as DNA: TGTGCCAGCACCGGGACAGAAAAAGGAAACACCATATATTTT.

This clone was observed a handful of times. This chain joins TRBV4-3 and TRBJ2-1; 8 bases map to TRBD2. The CDR3 has 16 amino acids. Germline trimming cut 3 bases from V and 0 bases from J; bases unmatched to any gene: 4. Germline V gene lookup returns CDR1 LGHNA and CDR2 YSLEER. This chain's CDR3 is CASSHLSGSSYNEQFF. The CDR3, as DNA: TGCGCCAGCAGCCATTTAAGCGGGAGCTCCTACAATGAGCAGTTCTTC.

V and J are TRBV6-5 and TRBJ2-3; maybe TRBD1 (5 bases). Trimming stripped 0 bases from V and 3 bases from J, with 13 bases between. Germline loops: CDR1 MNHEY, CDR2 SVGAGI. The length of the CDR3 is 16 residues. In DNA, the CDR3 is TGTGCCAGCAGTTACTCCGGCAGGGTAGGAACAGATACGCAGTATTTT. Encoded protein: CASSYSGRVGTDTQYF.

Only a few counts were recorded for this clone. The J gene is TRBJ2-1, the V gene TRBV5-8, with TRBD2 matching over 10 bases. The J segment lost 7 bases and the V segment lost 0 bases, leaving 4 bases of the junction unmatched. Per germline, CDR1 SGHTS and CDR2 YDEGEE. This CDR3 comprises 15 residues. The CDR3 is CASSLGHSGGNEQFF. In DNA form, the CDR3 reads TGTGCCAGCAGCTTGGGCCATAGCGGGGGGAATGAGCAGTTCTTC.

The chain employs TRBV9 and TRBJ2-5; D may be TRBD2 (6 bases). V lost 0 bases, J lost 1 base, and 10 bases lay in between. Germline V gene data show CDR1 as SGDLS and CDR2 as YYNGEE. The CDR3 contains 15 residues. CDR3 sequence (DNA): TGTGCCAGCAGCGTAGGCGGGGCACCCCAAGAGACCCAGTACTTC. It is translated as CASSVGGAPQETQYF. Based on the CDR3 plus reference TRBV9 and TRBJ2-5, the full variable domain is DSGVTQTPKHLITATGQRVTLRCSPRSGDLSVYWYQQSLDQGLQFLIQYYNGEERAKGNILERFSAQQFPDLHSELNLSSLELGDSALYFCASSVGGAPQETQYFGPGTRLLVL.

This chain connects TRBV11-2 to TRBJ2-7; D is possibly TRBD1 (5 bases). This CDR3 is 15 amino acids long. The V end lost 5 bases, the J end lost 3 bases, and 17 bases lay between the germline ends. Germline V gene sequence: CDR1 SGHAT, CDR2 FQNNGV. CDR3 protein: CASSIFIDRYYEQYF. DNA for the CDR3: TGTGCCAGCAGCATATTTATCGACAGATACTACGAGCAGTACTTC. Drawing the rest from reference TRBV11-2 and TRBJ2-7, the complete variable domain is EAGVAQSPRYKIIEKRQSVAFWCNPISGHATLYWYQQILGQGPKLLIQFQNNGVVDDSQLPKDRFSAERLKGVDSTLKIQPAKLEDSAVYLCASSIFIDRYYEQYFGPGTRLTVT.

This rearrangement joins TRBV28 to TRBJ2-1, with 15 bases matching TRBD2. Losses at the gene ends were 2 bases for V and 3 bases for J; bases not matched to a gene: 2. Germline CDR1 MDHEN, CDR2 SYDVKM. The CDR3 runs to 17 residues. The CDR3 bases are TGTGCCAGCAGTTTACCGGGACTAGCGGGAGGCTACAATGAGCAGTTCTTC. Translated, it gives CASSLPGLAGGYNEQFF.

V usage is TRBV6-5 and J usage is TRBJ2-7; D unclear. V lost 6 bases to trimming and J lost 6 bases, with 15 bases between them. The germline gives CDR1 MNHEY, CDR2 SVGAGI. The CDR3 extends over 13 amino acids. DNA for the CDR3: TGTGCCAGCAGGGCAGTCTTGGTCTCCGAGCAGTACTTC. This gives the protein CASRAVLVSEQYF.

This clone was recorded a few times. V is TRBV6-1 and J is TRBJ1-5, with a tentative D call TRBD1 (6 bases). The V end was cut by 5 bases, the J end by 3 bases, with 11 bases between. CDR3 size: 14 residues. Per germline, CDR1 MNHNS and CDR2 SASEGT. The CDR3 DNA follows: TGTGCCAGCAGTTCCCGGGACATCAATCAGCCCCAGCATTTT. It encodes CASSSRDINQPQHF.

The V gene is TRBV28, the J gene TRBJ1-2; 8 bases agree with TRBD1. The germline gives CDR1 MDHEN, CDR2 SYDVKM. The CDR3 totals 15 residues. J lost 3 bases, V lost 5 bases, and 8 bases had no gene match. This CDR3 reads CASSPSAGGDYGYTF. The CDR3 nucleotides read TGTGCCAGCAGTCCCAGTGCAGGGGGCGACTATGGCTACACCTTC.

In this sample, this clone turned up once. The genes are TRBV30 and TRBJ1-5; D unclear. The CDR3 has 13 amino acids. Trimming took off 5 bases at V and 2 bases at J, with 10 bases between the two ends. Germline V gene data show CDR1 as GTSNPN and CDR2 as SVGIG (reference sequence). CDR3 protein: CAWGGGGNQPQHF. The CDR3, as DNA: TGTGCCTGGGGAGGTGGGGGCAATCAGCCCCAGCATTTT.

CDR3 sequence (DNA): TGCAGCGTTTTTGGCGGGAGGTTGAATGAGCAGTTCTTC. Translated: CSVFGGRLNEQFF. This sequence joins TRBV29-1 and TRBJ2-1, with 8 bases that match TRBD2. Germline values: CDR1 SQVTM, CDR2 ANQGSEA. This CDR3 spans 13 amino acids. With 5 bases clipped from V and 7 bases from J, the junction kept 7 bases outside the gene matches.

This chain connects TRBV13 to TRBJ2-5; 10 nucleotides align to TRBD2. The germline CDR1 and CDR2 sequences are PRHDT and FYEKMQ (reference sequence). There are 16 residues in the CDR3. V lost 8 bases to trimming and J lost 4 bases; unmatched junction nucleotides: 13. The CDR3 DNA sequence: TGTGCCAGCCTACGGCTAGCGGGAGAAAGGCCAGAGACCCAGTACTTC. As protein: CASLRLAGERPETQYF.

Comment on this clone: Sequence at one end of the junction differs from germline and may be a read error. The chain combines TRBV4-1 with TRBJ2-1; D might be TRBD1 (6 bases). From germline, CDR1 is MGHRA and CDR2 YSYEKL. The length of the CDR3 is 17 residues. Here the CDR3 DNA reads TGCGCCAGCTGCCAAGATGGGCCTTCCGAGGGGGACAATGAGCAGTTCTTC. Protein: CASCQDGPSEGDNEQFF.

The CDR3 reads CASSLLAGGIGETQYF. CDR3 nucleotide sequence: TGTGCCAGCAGCCTACTAGCGGGGGGCATAGGAGAGACCCAGTACTTC. V and J are TRBV5-4 and TRBJ2-5; 12 nucleotides line up with TRBD2. The germline V gene has CDR1 SGHNT and CDR2 YYREEE (reference sequence). J was trimmed by 4 bases and V by 4 bases; bases with no gene match: 8. This CDR3 is 16 amino acids long.

The chain has TRBV16 and TRBJ2-5, with TRBD1 matching over 9 bases. Germline CDR1 reads KGHSY; CDR2 reads FQNENV. V shed 4 bases, J shed 2 bases, and the junction held 5 bases outside the gene matches. The CDR3 is 15 amino acids. DNA of the CDR3: TGTGCCAGCAGCCCCCTCGACAGGGGGCAAGAGACCCAGTACTTC. As protein: CASSPLDRGQETQYF.

The chain joins TRBV4-1 to TRBJ1-6; D gene uncertain. The CDR3 sequence is 15 residues long. Trimming stripped 1 base from V and 11 bases from J, with 15 bases between. Looked up from germline, CDR1 is MGHRA and CDR2 is YSYEKL. The CDR3 reads CASSQGEGYRTPLHF. The CDR3 DNA is TGCGCCAGCAGCCAAGGTGAGGGCTACCGGACACCCCTCCACTTT.

As regards this clone: Other nucleotide sequences from this sample produce the same CDR3. The V call is TRBV7-2, the J call TRBJ1-5, with 7 bases matching TRBD1. Germline CDR1 SGHTA, CDR2 FQGNSA. This CDR3 is 14 amino acids long. J was trimmed by 4 bases and V by 5 bases; bases with no gene match: 5. CDR3 nucleotide sequence: TGTGCCAGCAGCCCAGGGGGAGGAAATCAGCCCCAGCATTTT. Its translation is CASSPGGGNQPQHF.